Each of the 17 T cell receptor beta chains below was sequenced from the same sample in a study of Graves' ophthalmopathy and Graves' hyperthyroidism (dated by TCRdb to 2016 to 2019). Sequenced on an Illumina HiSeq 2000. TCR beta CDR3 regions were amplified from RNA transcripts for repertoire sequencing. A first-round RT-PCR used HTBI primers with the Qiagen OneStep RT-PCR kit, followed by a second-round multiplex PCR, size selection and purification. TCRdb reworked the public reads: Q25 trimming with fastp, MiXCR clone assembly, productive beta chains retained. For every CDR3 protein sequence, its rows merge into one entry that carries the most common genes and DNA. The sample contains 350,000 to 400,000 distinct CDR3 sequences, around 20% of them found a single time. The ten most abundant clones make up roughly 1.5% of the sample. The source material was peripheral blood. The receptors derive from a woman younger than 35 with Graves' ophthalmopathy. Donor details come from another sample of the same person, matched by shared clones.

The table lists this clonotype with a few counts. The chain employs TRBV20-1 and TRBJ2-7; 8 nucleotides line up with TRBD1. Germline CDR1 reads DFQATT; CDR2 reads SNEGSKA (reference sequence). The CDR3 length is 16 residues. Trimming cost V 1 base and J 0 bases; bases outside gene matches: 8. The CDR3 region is CSARGVPGQDSYEQYF. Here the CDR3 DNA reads TGCAGTGCTAGAGGGGTCCCGGGACAGGACTCCTACGAGCAGTACTTC.

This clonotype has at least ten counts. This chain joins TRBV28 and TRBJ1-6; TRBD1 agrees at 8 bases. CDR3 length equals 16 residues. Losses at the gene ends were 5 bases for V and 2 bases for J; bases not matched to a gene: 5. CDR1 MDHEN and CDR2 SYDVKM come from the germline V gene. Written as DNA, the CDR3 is TGTGCCAGCAGTGAAGCAGGGGGCACCTATAATTCACCCCTCCACTTT. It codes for CASSEAGGTYNSPLHF.

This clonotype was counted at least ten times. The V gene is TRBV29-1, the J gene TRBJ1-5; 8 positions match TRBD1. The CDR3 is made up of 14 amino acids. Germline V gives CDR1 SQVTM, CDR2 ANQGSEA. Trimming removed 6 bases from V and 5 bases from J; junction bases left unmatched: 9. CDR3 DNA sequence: TGCAGCGTGGCGGTGACAGGGGAGTATCAGCCCCAGCATTTT. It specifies CSVAVTGEYQPQHF. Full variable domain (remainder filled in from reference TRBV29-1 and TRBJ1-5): SAVISQKPSRDICQRGTSLTIQCQVDSQVTMMFWYRQQPGQSLTLIATANQGSEATYESGFVIDKFPISRPNLTFSTLTVSNMSPEDSSIYLCSVAVTGEYQPQHFGDGTRLSIL.

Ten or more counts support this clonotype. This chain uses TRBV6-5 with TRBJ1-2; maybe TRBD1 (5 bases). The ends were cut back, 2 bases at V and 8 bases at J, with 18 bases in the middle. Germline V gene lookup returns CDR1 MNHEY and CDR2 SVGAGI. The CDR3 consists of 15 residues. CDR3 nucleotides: TGTGCCAGCAGTTACGGATTCAGGGTAGGGGACGGCTACACCTTC. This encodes CASSYGFRVGDGYTF.

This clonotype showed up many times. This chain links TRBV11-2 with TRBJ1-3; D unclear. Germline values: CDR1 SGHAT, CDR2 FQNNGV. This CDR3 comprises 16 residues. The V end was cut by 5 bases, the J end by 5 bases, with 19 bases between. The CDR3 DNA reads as TGTGCCAGCAGCCCCCCAGGAGGCAGAACCCGAAACACCATATATTTT. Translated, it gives CASSPPGGRTRNTIYF.

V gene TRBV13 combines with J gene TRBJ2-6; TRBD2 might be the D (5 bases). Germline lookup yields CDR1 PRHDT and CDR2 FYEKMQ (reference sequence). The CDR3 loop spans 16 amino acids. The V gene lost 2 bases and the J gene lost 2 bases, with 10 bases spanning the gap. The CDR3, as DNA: TGTGCCAGCAGCTTATTGGAAGCGGCTGGGGCCAACGTCCTGACTTTC. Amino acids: CASSLLEAAGANVLTF. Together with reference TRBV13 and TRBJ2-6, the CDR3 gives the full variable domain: AAGVIQSPRHLIKEKRETATLKCYPIPRHDTVYWYQQGPGQDPQFLISFYEKMQSDKGSIPDRFSAQQFSDYHSELNMSSLELGDSALYFCASSLLEAAGANVLTFGAGSRLTVL.

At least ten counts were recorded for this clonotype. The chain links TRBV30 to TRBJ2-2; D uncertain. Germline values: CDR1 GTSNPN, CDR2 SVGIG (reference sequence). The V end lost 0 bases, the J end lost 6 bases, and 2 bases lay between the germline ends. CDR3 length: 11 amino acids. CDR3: CAWSVSGELFF. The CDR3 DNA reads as TGTGCCTGGAGTGTATCCGGGGAGCTGTTTTTT.

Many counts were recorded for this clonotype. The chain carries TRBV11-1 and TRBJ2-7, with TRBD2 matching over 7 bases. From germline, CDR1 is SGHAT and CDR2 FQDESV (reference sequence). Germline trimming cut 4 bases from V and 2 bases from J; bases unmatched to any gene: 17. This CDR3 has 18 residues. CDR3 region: CASSYPSLPTSDPYEQYF. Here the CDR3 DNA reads TGTGCCAGCAGCTACCCTAGCCTACCCACTAGCGACCCCTACGAGCAGTACTTC.

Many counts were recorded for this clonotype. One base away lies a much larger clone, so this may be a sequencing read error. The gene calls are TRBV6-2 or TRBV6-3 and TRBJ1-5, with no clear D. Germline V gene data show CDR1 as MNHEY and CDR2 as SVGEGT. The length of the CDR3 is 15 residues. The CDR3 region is CASSRVIGYNRPQHF. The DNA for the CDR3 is TGTGCCAGCAGTCGGGTAATAGGGTACAATCGGCCCCAGCATTTT.

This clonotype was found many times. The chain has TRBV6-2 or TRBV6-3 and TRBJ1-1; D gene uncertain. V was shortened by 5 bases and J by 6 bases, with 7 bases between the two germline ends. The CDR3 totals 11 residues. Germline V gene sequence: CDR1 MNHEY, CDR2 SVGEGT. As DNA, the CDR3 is TGTGCCAGCAGTGACGGACCTGAAGCTTTCTTT. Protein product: CASSDGPEAFF.

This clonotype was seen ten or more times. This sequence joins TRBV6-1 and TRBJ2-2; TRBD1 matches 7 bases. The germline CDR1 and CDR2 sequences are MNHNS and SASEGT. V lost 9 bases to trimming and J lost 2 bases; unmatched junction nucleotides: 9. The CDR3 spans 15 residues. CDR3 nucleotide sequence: TGTGCCAGGAGAGCTGACAGGGCTAACACCGGGGAGCTGTTTTTT. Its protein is CARRADRANTGELFF.

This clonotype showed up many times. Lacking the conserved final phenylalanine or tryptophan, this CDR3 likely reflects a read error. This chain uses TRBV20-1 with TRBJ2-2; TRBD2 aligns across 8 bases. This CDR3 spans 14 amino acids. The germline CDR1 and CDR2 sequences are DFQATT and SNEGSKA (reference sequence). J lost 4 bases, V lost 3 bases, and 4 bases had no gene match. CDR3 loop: CSASGTRATGELFL. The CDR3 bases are TGCAGTGCTAGTGGGACTAGGGCCACCGGGGAGCTGTTTCTT.

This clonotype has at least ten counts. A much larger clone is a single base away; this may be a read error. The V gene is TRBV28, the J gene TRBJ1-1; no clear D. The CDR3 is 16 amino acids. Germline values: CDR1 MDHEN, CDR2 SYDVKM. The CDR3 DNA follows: TGTGCCAGCAGTTTAGAGGCTATGCTGATGAACACTGATGCTTTCTTT. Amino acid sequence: CASSLEAMLMNTDAFF.

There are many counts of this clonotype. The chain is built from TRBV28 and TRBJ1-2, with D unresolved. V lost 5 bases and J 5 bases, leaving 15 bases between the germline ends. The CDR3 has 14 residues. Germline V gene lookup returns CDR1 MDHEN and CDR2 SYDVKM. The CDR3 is CASSPWNSKYGYTF. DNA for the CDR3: TGTGCCAGCAGTCCCTGGAACTCCAAATATGGCTACACCTTC.

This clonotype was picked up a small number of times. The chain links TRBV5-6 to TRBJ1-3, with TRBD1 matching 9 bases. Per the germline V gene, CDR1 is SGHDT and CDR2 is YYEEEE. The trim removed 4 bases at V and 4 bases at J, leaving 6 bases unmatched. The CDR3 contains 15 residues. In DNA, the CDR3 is TGTGCCAGCAGCGGACAGGGGAGTGGCGGAAACACCATATATTTT. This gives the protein CASSGQGSGGNTIYF.

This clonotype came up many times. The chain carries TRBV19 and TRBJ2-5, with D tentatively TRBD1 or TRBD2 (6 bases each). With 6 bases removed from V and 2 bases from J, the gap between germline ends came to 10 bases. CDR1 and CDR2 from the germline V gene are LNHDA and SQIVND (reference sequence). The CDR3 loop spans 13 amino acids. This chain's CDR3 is CASRKGGQETQYF. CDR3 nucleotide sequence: TGTGCCAGTAGGAAGGGGGGACAAGAGACCCAGTACTTC.

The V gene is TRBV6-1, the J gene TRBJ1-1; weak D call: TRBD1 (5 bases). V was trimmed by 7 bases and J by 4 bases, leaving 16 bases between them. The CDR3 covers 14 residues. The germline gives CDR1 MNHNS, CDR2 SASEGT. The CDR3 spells CASTGPSGSTEAFF. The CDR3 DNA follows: TGTGCCAGCACAGGGCCATCAGGGTCCACTGAAGCTTTCTTT.